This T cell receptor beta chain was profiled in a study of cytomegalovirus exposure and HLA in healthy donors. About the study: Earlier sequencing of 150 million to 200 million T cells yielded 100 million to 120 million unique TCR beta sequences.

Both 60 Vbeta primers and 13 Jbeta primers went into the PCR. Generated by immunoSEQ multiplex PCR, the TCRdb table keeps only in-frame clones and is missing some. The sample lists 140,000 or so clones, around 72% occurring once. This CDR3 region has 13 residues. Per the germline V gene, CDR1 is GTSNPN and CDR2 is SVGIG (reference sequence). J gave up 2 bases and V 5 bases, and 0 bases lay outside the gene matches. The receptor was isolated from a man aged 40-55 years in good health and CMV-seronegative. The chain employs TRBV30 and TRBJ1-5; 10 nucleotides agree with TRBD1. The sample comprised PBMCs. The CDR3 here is CAWGTGGNQPQHF. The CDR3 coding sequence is TGTGCCTGGGGGACAGGGGGCAATCAGCCCCAGCATTTT.